These 21 T cell receptor beta chains originate from one sample sequenced in a study of blood T cell repertoires in COVID-19. Measured with immunoSEQ multiplex PCR; TCRdb has only the in-frame clones, and not every one. The sample lists about 220,000 clones, roughly 84% seen once, with under 3.5% in the top ten. Sequenced material: peripheral blood. All receptors come from a man between 45 and 60 years old who had recovered from COVID-19.

This sequence joins TRBV5-1 and TRBJ1-1, with D tentatively TRBD1 (6 bases). The CDR3 covers 15 residues. Germline values: CDR1 SGHRS, CDR2 YFSETQ. The V and J ends lost 0 bases and 1 base respectively, with 10 bases between them. The CDR3 loop reads CASSLGQGQNTEAFF. The CDR3, as DNA: TGCGCCAGCAGCTTGGGGCAGGGACAGAACACTGAAGCTTTCTTT.

The chain joins TRBV5-1 to TRBJ2-7; 13 bases are shared with TRBD2. The CDR3 contains 15 residues. Looked up from germline, CDR1 is SGHRS and CDR2 is YFSETQ. Trimming removed 10 bases from V and 5 bases from J; junction bases left unmatched: 12. The CDR3 region has the DNA TGCGCCGTCGGGACTAGCGGGACCAACGGGCACGAGCAGTACTTC. This sequence encodes CAVGTSGTNGHEQYF.

This clone was found once. The chain links TRBV28 to TRBJ2-7; TRBD2 is a possible D gene (5 bases). Germline-derived CDR1 and CDR2 are MDHEN and SYDVKM. The CDR3 totals 15 residues. V lost 5 bases, J lost 2 bases, and 16 bases lay in between. The CDR3 nucleotides are TGTGCCAGCAGTCCCTTTGGCGGGCGCACCTACGAGCAGTACTTC. This sequence encodes CASSPFGGRTYEQYF.

This rearrangement joins TRBV2 to TRBJ2-5, with TRBD1 matching over 9 bases. J was trimmed by 5 bases and V by 5 bases; bases with no gene match: 3. Germline V gives CDR1 SNHLY, CDR2 FYNNEI. The CDR3 extends over 13 amino acids. Here the CDR3 DNA reads TGTGCCAGCAGTAGGACAGGGGTGGAGACCCAGTACTTC. This codes for CASSRTGVETQYF.

This chain connects TRBV28 to TRBJ1-2; 7 bases match TRBD1. The trim removed 3 bases at V and 4 bases at J, leaving 11 bases unmatched. Germline V gives CDR1 MDHEN, CDR2 SYDVKM. The CDR3 runs to 16 residues. The CDR3 bases are TGTGCCAGCAGTTTGAAAGGGCCCTCAGGGGGCTATGGCTACACCTTC. It codes for CASSLKGPSGGYGYTF.

The chain combines TRBV20-1 with TRBJ2-5; 14 nucleotides align to TRBD2. CDR1 and CDR2 from the germline V gene are DFQATT and SNEGSKA (reference sequence). V was pared by 3 bases and J by 5 bases, with 5 bases of the junction left unmatched. There are 15 residues in the CDR3. CDR3 DNA sequence: TGCAGTGCTAGTGGGACTAGCGGGAGAGGGGAGACCCAGTACTTC. This encodes CSASGTSGRGETQYF.

This sequence joins TRBV28 and TRBJ2-6, with D maybe TRBD2 (5 bases). Germline CDR1 reads MDHEN; CDR2 reads SYDVKM. V lost 2 bases to trimming and J lost 1 base, with 6 bases between them. The CDR3 is 15 amino acids. The CDR3 sequence: CASSLTGSGANVLTF. For the CDR3, the DNA is TGTGCCAGCAGTTTAACGGGGTCTGGGGCCAACGTCCTGACTTTC.

This chain connects TRBV13 to TRBJ2-5; 11 bases match TRBD2. The CDR3 totals 14 residues. V dropped 6 bases and J dropped 6; count of bases not matched to a gene: 6. CDR1 and CDR2 (germline): PRHDT, FYEKMQ (reference sequence). The DNA for the CDR3 is TGTGCCAGCAGTCCGACTAGCGGGAAAAAGACCCAGTACTTC. It is translated as CASSPTSGKKTQYF.

The chain combines TRBV28 with TRBJ2-7; possible D gene TRBD1, 5 bases. V lost 6 bases and J 3 bases, leaving 18 bases between the germline ends. CDR1 is MDHEN and CDR2 is SYDVKM in the germline V gene. This CDR3 spans 15 amino acids. The CDR3 loop reads CASRMRRERSYEQYF. DNA for the CDR3: TGTGCCAGCAGGATGCGCAGGGAACGCAGCTACGAGCAGTACTTC.

The chain couples TRBV28 to TRBJ2-7; 8 bases match TRBD2. Germline trimming cut 6 bases from V and 1 base from J; bases unmatched to any gene: 11. The CDR3 contains 16 residues. The germline V gene has CDR1 MDHEN and CDR2 SYDVKM. This CDR3 is CASRPGGAGQSYEQYF. CDR3 DNA: TGTGCCAGCAGGCCGGGGGGGGCAGGCCAGTCCTACGAGCAGTACTTC.

In regard to this clone: The identical CDR3 is also encoded by other nucleotide sequences in the sample. The rearrangement uses TRBV5-6 and TRBJ2-7; 7 nucleotides align to TRBD2. Losses at the gene ends were 5 bases for V and 5 bases for J; bases not matched to a gene: 13. Germline CDR1 SGHDT, CDR2 YYEEEE. The CDR3 consists of 15 residues. The chain's CDR3 is CASSFLAGRSDEQYF. CDR3 nucleotides: TGTGCCAGCAGTTTTTTAGCGGGCAGGTCCGACGAGCAGTACTTC.

The rearrangement links TRBV5-6 to TRBJ1-2, with D uncertain. Trimming cost V 1 base and J 8 bases, with 12 bases left between them. This CDR3 has 13 residues. CDR1 and CDR2 from the germline V gene are SGHDT and YYEEEE. The CDR3 DNA reads as TGTGCCAGCAGCTTGCGGGAAGGTTGGGGCTACACCTTC. It codes for CASSLREGWGYTF.

The DNA of the CDR3 is TGTGCCAGCAGCGGCCCGAGACAGCAAGAGACCCAGTACTTC. Its protein is CASSGPRQQETQYF. This chain uses TRBV5-4 with TRBJ2-5, with D perhaps matching TRBD1 (5 bases). The CDR3 totals 14 residues. Looked up from germline, CDR1 is SGHNT and CDR2 is YYREEE (reference sequence). V shed 4 bases and J shed 2 bases, with 12 bases lying between them.

The chain links TRBV19 to TRBJ2-2; TRBD2 matches at 10 bases. Germline CDR1 is LNHDA and CDR2 is SQIVND (reference sequence). The V gene end was trimmed by 3 bases and the J gene end by 7 bases; junction bases not matched to a gene: 11. CDR3 length equals 17 residues. The CDR3 here is CASSMFGAGGGYGELFF. The DNA of the CDR3 is TGTGCCAGTAGTATGTTCGGAGCGGGAGGGGGCTACGGGGAGCTGTTTTTT.

The chain employs TRBV5-1 and TRBJ2-7, with 7 bases lining up with TRBD2. From germline, CDR1 is SGHRS and CDR2 YFSETQ. V was pared by 3 bases and J by 0 bases, with 6 bases of the junction left unmatched. The CDR3 contains 15 residues. For the CDR3, the DNA is TGCGCCAGCAGCTCCTACACTAGCGACTCCTACGAGCAGTACTTC. This encodes CASSSYTSDSYEQYF. The whole variable domain, remainder taken from reference TRBV5-1 and TRBJ2-7, is KAGVTQTPRYLIKTRGQQVTLSCSPISGHRSVSWYQQTPGQGLQFLFEYFSETQRNKGNFPGRFSGRQFSNSRSEMNVSTLELGDSALYLCASSSYTSDSYEQYFGPGTRLTVT.

V and J are TRBV6-6 and TRBJ1-4, with unresolved D. Between the trimmed V and J ends, which lost 3 bases and 4 bases, there was a span of 9 bases. CDR1 MNHNY and CDR2 SVGAGI come from the germline V gene (reference sequence). This CDR3 is 14 amino acids long. This chain's CDR3 is CASSYIQHNEKLFF. CDR3 DNA: TGTGCCAGCAGTTATATACAGCATAATGAAAAACTGTTTTTT.

This rearrangement joins TRBV5-1 to TRBJ2-7; 10 bases map to TRBD2. The CDR3 length is 16 residues. The V gene end was trimmed by 0 bases and the J gene end by 3 bases; junction bases not matched to a gene: 6. CDR1 and CDR2 (germline): SGHRS, YFSETQ. The CDR3 sequence: CASSLEPSGSFYEQYF. DNA for the CDR3: TGCGCCAGCAGCTTGGAGCCTAGCGGGAGCTTCTACGAGCAGTACTTC.

The rearrangement links TRBV28 to TRBJ2-7; the D gene is possibly TRBD1 (5 bases). Trimming removed 4 bases from V and 2 bases from J, with 12 bases in between. The germline V gene has CDR1 MDHEN and CDR2 SYDVKM. CDR3 length: 14 residues. The CDR3 DNA reads as TGTGCCAGCAGTTCAGGGTTGGCCCCCTACGAGCAGTACTTC. This translates into CASSSGLAPYEQYF.

This chain uses TRBV5-1 with TRBJ1-4; 8 bases are a match to TRBD1. The trim removed 1 base at V and 7 bases at J, leaving 9 bases unmatched. The CDR3 runs 16 residues. Germline V lookup: CDR1 SGHRS, CDR2 YFSETQ. DNA for the CDR3: TGCGCCAGCAGCTTGTCGGTCAGGGGGCTTGGTGAAAAACTGTTTTTT. It specifies CASSLSVRGLGEKLFF.

V usage is TRBV30 and J usage is TRBJ2-3; no clear D. Germline lookup yields CDR1 GTSNPN and CDR2 SVGIG (reference sequence). Trimming cost V 0 bases and J 11 bases, with 12 bases left between them. The CDR3 is 12 residues long. CDR3 in amino acids: CAWSVIRGVQYF. CDR3 DNA sequence: TGTGCCTGGAGTGTTATTAGAGGTGTGCAGTATTTT.

The rearrangement links TRBV18 to TRBJ2-1; TRBD1 agrees at 9 bases. In germline, CDR1 is KGHSH, CDR2 LQKENI. There are 15 residues in the CDR3. The V and J ends lost 1 base and 7 bases, in that order; junction bases with no gene match: 5. The CDR3 protein is CASSPLGQGENEQFF. CDR3 nucleotides: TGTGCCAGCTCACCACTGGGACAGGGTGAAAATGAGCAGTTCTTC.